This T cell receptor beta chain was captured in a study of blood T cell repertoires in COVID-19. Across the whole study: Collection of acute and convalescent COVID-19 samples took place in the United States, Italy and Spain. From T cells, B-cell-depleted T cells, or PBMCs came the material, which was cDNA or gDNA.

The CDR3 has 17 residues. The V gene's germline CDR1 is SNHLY and CDR2 FYNNEI. V shed 3 bases and J shed 4 bases, with 21 bases lying between them. Authors' methods: Estimates of nucleated cell counts were drawn from the amplification of reference gene primers. Profiling relied on immunoSEQ multiplex PCR, and the TCRdb table lists in-frame clones only, not all of them. The DNA gave D and trimming, while V, J and clone size come from that table. Among around 200,000 clones listed, about nine tenths were seen once. This receptor was taken from a man aged 18 to 30 with active or convalescent COVID-19. Material for sequencing was peripheral blood. The chain has TRBV2 and TRBJ2-5; no reliable D call. This CDR3 is CASSDPYFDLYAETQYF. For the CDR3, the DNA is TGTGCCAGCAGTGACCCCTATTTTGACTTGTATGCAGAGACCCAGTACTTC.